These T cell receptor beta chains were read from a single sample in a study of early T cells in non-severe SARS-CoV-2 infection. TCRdb reprocessed the 5' RACE reads via MiXCR and lists one record per CDR3 protein. The profile shows around 63,000 distinct CDR3 sequences, approximately 9.1% of them singletons. The sequencing used whole blood, collected at baseline. The receptors derive from an adult who was a healthcare worker with PCR-confirmed SARS-CoV-2 infection or an uninfected control (not recorded which). CDR3s include the opening cysteine and the closing phenylalanine or tryptophan. The D gene is left open where the match is weak. Rows may omit the clone size; those that give it use once, few, many or a size class.

clone size,V gene,J gene,D gene,CDR3 protein,CDR3 DNA
many,TRBV6-1,TRBJ1-5,TRBD1,CASSGQGFQQPQHF,TGTGCCAGCAGTGGACAGGGTTTCCAGCAGCCCCAGCATTTT
many,TRBV24-1,TRBJ1-1,-,CATSDRGVHTEAFF,TGTGCCACCAGTGATCGGGGGGTGCACACTGAAGCTTTCTTT
many,TRBV29-1,TRBJ2-6,-,CSGGSGANVLTF,TGCAGCGGGGGTTCTGGGGCCAACGTCCTGACTTTC
few,TRBV3-1,TRBJ2-2,TRBD1,CASSLGQGKNTGELFF,TGTGCCAGCAGCCTCGGACAGGGAAAAAACACCGGGGAGCTGTTTTTT
-,TRBV7-9,TRBJ2-1,TRBD2,CASSPGGSGSQQFF,TGTGCCAGCAGCCCCGGTGGTAGCGGGAGTCAGCAGTTCTTC
many,TRBV10-3,TRBJ2-7,-,CAISAGLTYEQYF,TGTGCCATCTCGGCAGGGCTGACCTACGAGCAGTACTTC
few,TRBV2,TRBJ1-4,-,CASSHEKLFF,TGTGCCAGCAGCCATGAAAAACTGTTTTTT
-,TRBV7-8,TRBJ2-6,-,CASSLGRTSGANVLTF,TGTGCCAGCAGCTTAGGCCGGACCTCTGGGGCCAACGTCCTGACTTTC
many,TRBV7-6,TRBJ2-2,-,CASSYPSSGGWNTGELFF,TGTGCCAGCAGCTATCCCTCAAGTGGGGGGTGGAACACCGGGGAGCTGTTTTTT
many,TRBV30,TRBJ1-2,TRBD1,CAWSAGTGYSTYYGYTF,TGTGCCTGGAGTGCGGGGACAGGGTATTCCACTTACTATGGCTACACCTTC
-,TRBV7-9,TRBJ2-1,TRBD2,CASSLAGTSYDEQFF,TGTGCCAGCAGCCTCGCCGGGACTAGCTACGATGAGCAGTTCTTC
-,TRBV4-2,TRBJ1-1,TRBD1,CASSQRTGNTEAFF,TGTGCCAGCAGCCAAAGGACAGGGAACACTGAAGCTTTCTTT
many,TRBV19,TRBJ2-7,-,CASSDPRARSSYEQYF,TGTGCCAGTAGCGACCCGAGGGCTAGGAGCTCCTACGAGCAGTACTTC
-,TRBV28,TRBJ2-7,-,CASSSAGLIDEQYF,TGTGCCAGCAGTTCAGCCGGGCTAATAGACGAGCAGTACTTC
many,TRBV7-3,TRBJ1-1,-,CASSLDGNEAFF,TGTGCCAGCAGCTTAGACGGGAATGAAGCTTTCTTT
-,TRBV7-6,TRBJ2-1,TRBD2,CASSASVGGDNEQFF,TGTGCCAGCAGCGCATCAGTCGGGGGGGACAATGAGCAGTTCTTC
many,TRBV6-5,TRBJ2-7,-,CASRASYEQYF,TGTGCCAGCAGGGCCTCCTACGAGCAGTACTTC
many,TRBV7-2,TRBJ1-5,-,CASSLRDNQPQHF,TGTGCCAGCAGCTTAAGGGACAATCAGCCCCAGCATTTT
-,TRBV20-1,TRBJ1-6,TRBD1,CSARSGQGANSPLHF,TGCAGTGCTAGATCTGGACAGGGAGCGAATTCACCCCTCCACTTT
-,TRBV6-2/TRBV6-3,TRBJ2-1,-,CASSYSWLNNEQFF,TGTGCCAGCAGTTACTCCTGGCTAAACAATGAGCAGTTCTTC
-,TRBV12-3/TRBV12-4,TRBJ2-2,-,CASSGSTGELFF,TGTGCCAGCAGCGGGAGCACCGGGGAGCTGTTTTTT